Below, 22 T cell receptor beta chains from the same sample are listed, as sequenced in a study of shared clonotypes between healthy human individuals. Generated by immunoSEQ multiplex PCR, the TCRdb table keeps only in-frame clones and is missing some. The sample contains roughly 2.2 million clones, less than 95% of which appear only once. Material: naive CD4+ T cells from PBMCs. Sample subset: CD45RA+ positively selected. These receptors all come from a man between 18 and 29 years old in good health. Some clones in this sample may be carry-over from other donors' samples.

The chain has TRBV5-6 and TRBJ2-3; 8 positions match TRBD2. This CDR3 is 19 amino acids long. The V segment lost 1 base and the J segment 2 bases; nucleotides outside the gene matches: 15. Looked up from germline, CDR1 is SGHDT and CDR2 is YYEEEE. The CDR3 sequence is CASSLQSSGPWGFTDTQYF. In DNA form, the CDR3 reads TGTGCCAGCAGCTTGCAATCTAGCGGGCCCTGGGGGTTCACAGATACGCAGTATTTT. Filled out from reference TRBV5-6 and TRBJ2-3, the complete variable domain reads DAGVTQSPTHLIKTRGQQVTLRCSPKSGHDTVSWYQQALGQGPQFIFQYYEEEERQRGNFPDRFSGHQFPNYSSELNVNALLLGDSALYLCASSLQSSGPWGFTDTQYFGPGTRLTVL.

This chain joins TRBV5-6 and TRBJ2-1; D not resolved. Germline V gives CDR1 SGHDT, CDR2 YYEEEE. The CDR3 length is 16 residues. V lost 0 bases and J lost 3, with 13 bases in between. CDR3 residues: CASSLAPRAYYNEQFF. As DNA, the CDR3 is TGTGCCAGCAGCTTGGCCCCGCGCGCATACTACAATGAGCAGTTCTTC.

The chain recombines TRBV5-4 with TRBJ2-7; 14 nucleotides agree with TRBD2. The CDR3 is 14 amino acids. Germline CDR1 reads SGHNT; CDR2 reads YYREEE (reference sequence). Unmatched junction bases numbered 4, after V lost 1 base and J lost 10 bases. The CDR3 nucleotides are TGTGCCAGCAGCTTGAGGACTAGCGGGAGGTCTCAGTACTTC. It encodes CASSLRTSGRSQYF.

The V and J genes are TRBV7-9 and TRBJ2-3; 10 bases align to TRBD1. The ends lost 2 bases at V and 4 bases at J; junction bases unmatched: 6. The CDR3 extends over 16 amino acids. CDR1 and CDR2 from the germline V gene are SEHNR and FQNEAQ (reference sequence). This chain's CDR3 is CASSLLRTGGADTQYF. The CDR3 DNA reads TGTGCCAGCAGCTTATTAAGGACAGGGGGAGCAGATACGCAGTATTTT.

With respect to this clone: This sample includes further DNA sequences coding for the same CDR3. This chain connects TRBV27 to TRBJ2-7; TRBD2 might be the D (6 bases). The CDR3 is made up of 13 amino acids. Trimming took 1 base from V and 4 from J, leaving 8 bases between them. Germline assignment: CDR1 MNHEY and CDR2 SMNVEV (reference sequence). Written as DNA, the CDR3 is TGTGCCAGCAGTTTATATCGGGGGTACGAGCAGTACTTC. Translated, it gives CASSLYRGYEQYF.

This chain links TRBV29-1 with TRBJ1-1, with D hard to call. In germline, CDR1 is SQVTM, CDR2 ANQGSEA. V lost 7 bases and J lost 0, with 9 bases in between. This CDR3 is 12 amino acids long. The CDR3: CSARNLNTEAFF. CDR3 DNA sequence: TGCAGCGCCAGAAATTTGAACACTGAAGCTTTCTTT.

V gene TRBV5-1 combines with J gene TRBJ2-2, with 14 bases matching TRBD2. In germline, CDR1 is SGHRS, CDR2 YFSETQ. V shed 0 bases, J shed 2 bases, and the junction held 12 bases outside the gene matches. The CDR3 covers 21 residues. The CDR3: CASSLESRTSGRLLNTGELFF. DNA of the CDR3: TGCGCCAGCAGCTTGGAATCGAGGACTAGCGGGAGGCTGCTTAACACCGGGGAGCTGTTTTTT.

V is TRBV9 and J is TRBJ2-6; D perhaps matches TRBD1 (6 bases). The V gene lost 0 bases and the J gene lost 3 bases, with 16 bases spanning the gap. The CDR3 totals 18 residues. Germline CDR1 and CDR2: SGDLS and YYNGEE. The DNA for the CDR3 is TGTGCCAGCAGCGTAGATGGCAGGGGTGTTGGTGGGGCCAACGTCCTGACTTTC. As protein: CASSVDGRGVGGANVLTF.

J is TRBJ1-2 and V is TRBV7-8, with 8 bases fitting TRBD1. The CDR3 has 15 amino acids. V gave up 0 bases and J gave up 6 bases; unmatched junction bases: 6. Germline V gene lookup returns CDR1 SGHVS and CDR2 FQNEAQ. The CDR3, as DNA: TGTGCCAGCAGCTTAGCCAGACAGGGGACGGATGGCTACACCTTC. Protein: CASSLARQGTDGYTF.

Notes on this clone: Other DNA sequences within the sample encode an identical CDR3. The chain combines TRBV9 with TRBJ2-7, with 7 nucleotides matching TRBD1. Germline assignment: CDR1 SGDLS and CDR2 YYNGEE. This CDR3 spans 14 amino acids. Trimming removed 3 bases from V and 2 bases from J; junction bases left unmatched: 5. The CDR3 coding sequence is TGTGCCAGCAGCGCGTCGGGACAGACCTACGAGCAGTACTTC. As protein: CASSASGQTYEQYF. The full variable domain, rest sourced from reference TRBV9 and TRBJ2-7, is DSGVTQTPKHLITATGQRVTLRCSPRSGDLSVYWYQQSLDQGLQFLIQYYNGEERAKGNILERFSAQQFPDLHSELNLSSLELGDSALYFCASSASGQTYEQYFGPGTRLTVT.

The V call is TRBV11-3, the J call TRBJ2-1, with a possible D match to TRBD1 (5 bases). The CDR3 sequence is 13 residues long. V was pared by 2 bases and J by 9 bases, with 11 bases between. Germline CDR1 SGHNT, CDR2 YENEEA. The CDR3 reads CASSLFRDGEQFF. CDR3 nucleotides: TGTGCCAGCAGCTTATTCAGGGATGGTGAGCAGTTCTTC.

This chain links TRBV7-9 with TRBJ2-4; TRBD1 or TRBD2 may be the D gene (6 bases each). The length of the CDR3 is 18 residues. Germline V lookup: CDR1 SEHNR, CDR2 FQNEAQ (reference sequence). The V end was cut by 1 base, the J end by 5 bases, with 21 bases between. The CDR3 loop is CASSLVVVLGGLENIQYF. CDR3 bases: TGTGCCAGCAGCTTAGTGGTGGTGTTGGGGGGCCTAGAAAACATTCAGTACTTC.

The chain combines TRBV10-3 with TRBJ2-7, with D possibly being TRBD2 (6 bases). The CDR3 contains 13 residues. The germline V gene encodes CDR1 ENHRY and CDR2 SYGVKD. The germline V and J ends were trimmed by 10 bases and 2 bases, with 15 bases remaining between them. The CDR3 DNA follows: TGTGCCACGGCGCCGGGACTCCCCTACGAGCAGTACTTC. It yields the protein CATAPGLPYEQYF.

The rearrangement links TRBV7-9 to TRBJ2-5, with TRBD2 matching over 14 bases. Losses at the gene ends were 3 bases for V and 2 bases for J; bases not matched to a gene: 2. From germline, CDR1 is SEHNR and CDR2 FQNEAQ (reference sequence). This CDR3 has 16 residues. The CDR3 loop reads CASSFGTSGGQETQYF. Written as DNA, the CDR3 is TGTGCCAGCAGCTTTGGGACTAGCGGGGGACAAGAGACCCAGTACTTC.

The chain combines TRBV5-4 with TRBJ1-2, with TRBD1 identical over 8 bases. The CDR3 extends over 15 amino acids. The trim removed 4 bases at V and 2 bases at J, leaving 7 bases unmatched. Germline CDR1 SGHNT, CDR2 YYREEE (reference sequence). CDR3 sequence: CASSTRTGTNYGYTF. Written as DNA, the CDR3 is TGTGCCAGCAGCACCCGGACAGGGACAAACTATGGCTACACCTTC.

The chain recombines TRBV5-1 with TRBJ2-3; 7 bases agree with TRBD2. Germline loops: CDR1 SGHRS, CDR2 YFSETQ. Losses at the gene ends were 2 bases for V and 1 base for J; bases not matched to a gene: 4. The CDR3 contains 15 residues. The CDR3 sequence: CASSFGTIGTDTQYF. For the CDR3, the DNA is TGCGCCAGCAGCTTCGGGACTATCGGCACAGATACGCAGTATTTT.

The V call is TRBV6-1, the J call TRBJ1-3; 7 nucleotides line up with TRBD1. Germline CDR1 is MNHNS and CDR2 is SASEGT. CDR3 length: 13 residues. Germline trimming cut 6 bases from V and 7 bases from J; bases unmatched to any gene: 6. This CDR3 reads CASRKDRINTIYF. The CDR3 DNA reads TGTGCCAGCAGGAAGGACAGGATTAACACCATATATTTT.

The chain links TRBV7-2 to TRBJ2-2; TRBD1 matches at 9 bases. CDR1 is SGHTA, CDR2 FQGNSA, per germline. The V gene end was trimmed by 5 bases and the J gene end by 5 bases; junction bases not matched to a gene: 18. This CDR3 comprises 19 residues. CDR3 DNA sequence: TGTGCCAGCAGCATAAGGAGAGGTCACACAGGGGGCGGAACCGGGGAGCTGTTTTTT. Amino acids: CASSIRRGHTGGGTGELFF.

The genes are TRBV25-1 and TRBJ2-4; 8 bases line up with TRBD1. Germline CDR1 is MGHDK and CDR2 is SYGVNS. V lost 6 bases to trimming and J lost 1 base; unmatched junction nucleotides: 8. The CDR3 consists of 16 residues. CDR3 bases: TGTGCCAGCAGCGCAGGGGGCGCTTTCGCCAAAAACATTCAGTACTTC. This codes for CASSAGGAFAKNIQYF.

The rearrangement uses TRBV5-1 and TRBJ2-1; D gene ambiguous. Germline V gives CDR1 SGHRS, CDR2 YFSETQ. This CDR3 spans 15 amino acids. Trimming cost V 0 bases and J 7 bases, with 14 bases left between them. The CDR3 is CASSLAYDWNNEQFF. CDR3 DNA sequence: TGCGCCAGCAGCTTGGCCTACGACTGGAATAATGAGCAGTTCTTC.

This clone was seen only once. The identical CDR3 is also encoded by other nucleotide sequences in the sample. The chain joins TRBV30 to TRBJ2-7; tentative D call: TRBD1 (5 bases). The germline V gene has CDR1 GTSNPN and CDR2 SVGIG (reference sequence). CDR3 length: 11 residues. Trimming took 4 bases from V and 4 from J, leaving 8 bases between them. CDR3 loop: CAWTSGYEQYF. The CDR3 region has the DNA TGTGCCTGGACATCAGGGTACGAGCAGTACTTC.

The chain combines TRBV2 with TRBJ1-2; weak D call: TRBD1 (5 bases). Trimming shortened V by 5 bases and J by 4 bases, and 11 bases separated the two germline ends. The CDR3 is 13 amino acids. Germline V lookup: CDR1 SNHLY, CDR2 FYNNEI. The CDR3 bases are TGTGCCAGCAGTCCGGGACGGCGCTATGGCTACACCTTC. Protein: CASSPGRRYGYTF.